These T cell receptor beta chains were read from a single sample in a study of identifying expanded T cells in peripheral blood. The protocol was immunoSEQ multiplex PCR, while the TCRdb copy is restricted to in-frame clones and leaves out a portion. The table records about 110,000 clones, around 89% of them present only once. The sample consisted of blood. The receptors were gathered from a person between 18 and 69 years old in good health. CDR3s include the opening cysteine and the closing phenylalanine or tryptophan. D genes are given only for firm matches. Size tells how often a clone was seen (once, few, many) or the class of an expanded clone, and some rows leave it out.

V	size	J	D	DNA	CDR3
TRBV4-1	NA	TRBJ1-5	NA	TGCGCCAGCAGCCAAGATATTGGTCAGCCCCAGCATTTT	CASSQDIGQPQHF
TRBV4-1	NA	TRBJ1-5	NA	TGCGCCAGCAGCCAAGATACGGGCCGTCAGCCCCAGCATTTT	CASSQDTGRQPQHF
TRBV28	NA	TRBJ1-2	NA	TGTGCCAGCAGGGGTTCTCCAGGGTTCATGCGCGGCTACACCTTC	CASRGSPGFMRGYTF
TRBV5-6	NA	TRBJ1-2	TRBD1	TGTGCCAGCAGCCAGCCCGACAGGGGAGGTGGCTACACCTTC	CASSQPDRGGGYTF
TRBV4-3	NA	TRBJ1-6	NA	TGCGCCAGCAGCCAAGGTCTGGGTGGGAATTCACCCCTCCACTTT	CASSQGLGGNSPLHF
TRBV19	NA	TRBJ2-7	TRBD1	TGTGCCAGTAGTATGCGTAGGACAGGGTCACTCGAGCAGTACTTC	CASSMRRTGSLEQYF
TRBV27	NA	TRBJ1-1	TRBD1	TGTGCCAGCAGTTTTCACAGGGGGCGTAAGGGCACTGAAGCTTTCTTT	CASSFHRGRKGTEAFF
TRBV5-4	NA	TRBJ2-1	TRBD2	TGTGCCAGCAGCTCGGGGACTAAAAATGAGCAGTTCTTC	CASSSGTKNEQFF
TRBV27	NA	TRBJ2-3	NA	TGTGCCAGCAGTTTAATGGGGGCGGGCGGGGGAACAGATACGCAGTATTTT	CASSLMGAGGGTDTQYF
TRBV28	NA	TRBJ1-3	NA	TGTGCCAGCAGCTCCGGCTCTTTTAGGCGGTCCGGAAACACCATATATTTT	CASSSGSFRRSGNTIYF
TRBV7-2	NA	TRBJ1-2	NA	TGTGCCAGCAGCTTAGGTCCAGATTCTAACTATGGCTACACCTTC	CASSLGPDSNYGYTF
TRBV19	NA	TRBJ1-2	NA	TGTGCCAGTAGTATCGTGGACTCCAACTATGGCTACACCTTC	CASSIVDSNYGYTF
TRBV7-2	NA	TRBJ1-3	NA	TGTGCCAGCAGCTCCCAGGGAACTGGAAACACCATATATTTT	CASSSQGTGNTIYF
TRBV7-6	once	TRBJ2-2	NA	TGTGCCAGCAGCACAGAGGGGAACACCGGGGAGCTGTTTTTT	CASSTEGNTGELFF
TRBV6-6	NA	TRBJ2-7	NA	TGTGCCAGCAGTCCGTACTACGAGCAGTACTTC	CASSPYYEQYF
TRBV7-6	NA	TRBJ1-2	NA	TGTGCCAGCACCGACGGAGGAAACTATGGCTACACCTTC	CASTDGGNYGYTF